This T cell receptor beta chain was sequenced during a study of blood T cell repertoires in COVID-19. Here immunoSEQ multiplex PCR was the method, and the copy in TCRdb shows in-frame clones only, minus some. The sample contains roughly 250,000 clones, approximately 85% of which appear only once. The CDR3 has 13 residues. The germline V and J ends were trimmed by 3 bases and 6 bases, with 11 bases remaining between them. In germline, CDR1 is MNHEY, CDR2 SVGAGI. In this sample, this clone turned up once. Participant age was roughly 18 to 90 years, and participants resided in roughly 24 US areas. Participants had their cohort set by participant-reported clinical history.

The clonotype was recovered from a woman younger than 45 who had recovered from COVID-19. The sequenced material came from PBMCs or T cells enriched from blood (not recorded which). The chain couples TRBV6-5 to TRBJ1-2; possibly TRBD1 for D (6 bases). The CDR3 sequence: CASSYGQLDGYTF. CDR3 in DNA: TGTGCCAGCAGTTATGGACAGCTCGATGGCTACACCTTC.